This record covers a single TCR beta chain. These data come from a study of shared clonotypes between healthy human individuals. Splitting of each subset's genomic DNA was done evenly across several immunoSEQ plates. Repertoires were generated with immunoSEQ multiplex PCR, while TCRdb's copy carries only in-frame clones and drops some. This sample has 650,000 to 800,000 clones, with under 95% found just once. Looked up from germline, CDR1 is MNHNS and CDR2 is SASEGT. The CDR3 has 15 residues. The ends were cut back, 0 bases at V and 5 bases at J, with 14 bases in the middle. CD8 cells classed as naive were CD45RO-negative and positively selected for CCR7, excluding terminally differentiated effector memory CD45RA+ cells.

The chain recombines TRBV6-1 with TRBJ2-7, with D perhaps given as TRBD1 or TRBD2 (6 bases each). The sequence derives from a man aged 30-40 years in good health. The sequencing input was naive CD8+ T cells sorted from blood. CDR3 nucleotide sequence: TGTGCCAGCAGTGAAGCGGAGGGGGTTCGGCACGAGCAGTACTTC. It encodes CASSEAEGVRHEQYF.